These 25 T cell receptor beta chains were sequenced from one sample in a study of blood T cells in healthy people across ages. For the second PCR, which ran for roughly 7 to 11 cycles, a sample-barcoded 5' primer and a J-beta primer mix were used. TCRdb re-called the 5' RACE reads with MiXCR, one entry per CDR3 protein. The data hold about 1.8 million distinct CDR3 sequences, with approximately 50% observed a single time. The sequenced material came from blood. The receptors shown here come from a woman in her forties in good health.

This clonotype came up a few times. This rearrangement joins TRBV5-1 to TRBJ2-4, with a possible D match to TRBD1 (5 bases). The germline V gene has CDR1 SGHRS and CDR2 YFSETQ. CDR3 length: 14 amino acids. V was trimmed by 4 bases and J by 9 bases, leaving 17 bases between them. The CDR3 sequence is CASSVIQGKGIQYF. The CDR3 DNA is TGCGCCAGCAGCGTAATCCAGGGCAAGGGCATTCAGTACTTC.

This clonotype was seen more than once but under ten times. V usage is TRBV9 and J usage is TRBJ2-7; weak D call: TRBD2 (7 bases). The CDR3 has 15 amino acids. V shed 4 bases and J shed 1 base, with 15 bases lying between them. Germline V gives CDR1 SGDLS, CDR2 YYNGEE. CDR3 amino acids: CASSPEGGRSYEQYF. CDR3 sequence (DNA): TGTGCCAGCAGCCCCGAGGGGGGGAGGTCCTACGAGCAGTACTTC.

This clonotype was detected only a few times. Mismatch with germline at one junction end may stem from a read error. V is TRBV12-3 or TRBV12-4 and J is TRBJ2-6, with D unresolved. This CDR3 contains 14 residues. CDR3 sequence: CAGSVHSGANVLTF. Here the CDR3 DNA reads TGTGCCGGCAGTGTGCACTCTGGGGCCAACGTCCTGACTTTC.

The chain combines TRBV18 with TRBJ2-3, with D uncertain. This CDR3 comprises 14 residues. Germline values: CDR1 KGHSH, CDR2 LQKENI. V was shortened by 3 bases and J by 6 bases, with 13 bases between the two germline ends. Here the CDR3 reads CASSPNIERDTQYF. CDR3 sequence (DNA): TGTGCCAGCTCACCGAACATCGAACGGGATACGCAGTATTTT.

This clonotype occurred many times. The CDR3 sequence is CASNQYADTQYF. CDR3 nucleotide sequence: TGTGCCAGCAACCAATATGCAGATACGCAGTATTTT. The gene calls are TRBV6-2 or TRBV6-3 and TRBJ2-3; no reliable D call. V lost 7 bases, J lost 4 bases, and 9 bases lay in between. CDR1 and CDR2 from the germline V gene are MNHEY and SVGEGT. The CDR3 sequence is 12 residues long.

In this sample, this clonotype turned up many times. The chain combines TRBV12-3 or TRBV12-4 with TRBJ2-3; D perhaps matches TRBD2 (5 bases). This CDR3 has 16 residues. The ends were cut back, 0 bases at V and 1 base at J, with 11 bases in the middle. CDR3 nucleotide sequence: TGTGCCAGCAGTTTAGCGCGTATTAGCGGCACAGATACGCAGTATTTT. It is translated as CASSLARISGTDTQYF.

V and J are TRBV6-2 or TRBV6-3 and TRBJ2-4; 7 bases map to TRBD1. The J call may be faulty, since TRBJ2-7 better matches the DNA end. Germline V gene sequence: CDR1 MNHEY, CDR2 SVGEGT. This CDR3 has 16 residues. The CDR3 nucleotides are TGTGCCAGCAGTTACTACCCACCGACAGGGAGCCACGAGCAGTACTTC. This sequence encodes CASSYYPPTGSHEQYF.

This CDR3 reads CASSNGLAGSEQYF. The CDR3, as DNA: TGTGCCAGCAGCAATGGACTAGCGGGGTCCGAGCAGTACTTC. V and J are TRBV6-2 or TRBV6-3 and TRBJ2-4, with TRBD2 matching 12 bases. The J call could be wrong; TRBJ2-7 is a better fit for the DNA end. The germline CDR1 and CDR2 sequences are MNHEY and SVGEGT. CDR3 size: 14 residues.

On this clonotype itself: The germline gene is not matched at one end of the junction; a read error may be the cause. The chain is built from TRBV6-5 and TRBJ1-2, with TRBD1 matching 11 bases. The CDR3 spans 14 residues. CDR1 is MNHEY and CDR2 is SVGAGI in the germline V gene. CDR3 nucleotide sequence: TGTGCCGGCAGGGGACAGGGGGGTTCCTATGGCTACACCTTC. Translating it yields CAGRGQGGSYGYTF.

The V and J genes are TRBV29-1 and TRBJ1-2; D may be TRBD1 (5 bases). Looked up from germline, CDR1 is SQVTM and CDR2 is ANQGSEA. V lost 4 bases and J lost 7, with 7 bases in between. This CDR3 spans 10 amino acids. For the CDR3, the DNA is TGCAGCGTTGCAGGGTTTGGCTACACCTTC. Its translation is CSVAGFGYTF.

The chain has TRBV9 and TRBJ1-1; no clear D. V lost 0 bases and J lost 1, with 7 bases in between. The germline V gene has CDR1 SGDLS and CDR2 YYNGEE. The CDR3 is 14 residues long. CDR3 in amino acids: CASSVEAGNTEAFF. The CDR3 nucleotides are TGTGCCAGCAGCGTAGAGGCGGGGAACACTGAAGCTTTCTTT. The full variable domain, with the rest looked up from reference TRBV9 and TRBJ1-1, is DSGVTQTPKHLITATGQRVTLRCSPRSGDLSVYWYQQSLDQGLQFLIQYYNGEERAKGNILERFSAQQFPDLHSELNLSSLELGDSALYFCASSVEAGNTEAFFGQGTRLTVV.

The genes are TRBV4-1 and TRBJ2-1; 14 nucleotides line up with TRBD2. Per germline, CDR1 MGHRA and CDR2 YSYEKL. This CDR3 has 19 amino acids. Trimming removed 1 base from V and 0 bases from J; junction bases left unmatched: 5. CDR3 DNA sequence: TGCGCCAGCAGCCAAGCGGGACTAGCGGGGGTAAGCTCCTACAATGAGCAGTTCTTC. As protein: CASSQAGLAGVSSYNEQFF.

The chain couples TRBV2 to TRBJ2-4; D is unclear. The J call may be faulty, since TRBJ2-5 better matches the DNA end. The CDR3 totals 12 residues. Germline loops: CDR1 SNHLY, CDR2 FYNNEI. CDR3: CASTSMRETQYF. CDR3 coding DNA: TGTGCCAGCACATCTATGCGCGAGACCCAGTACTTC.

DNA for the CDR3: TGTGCCAGCAAACTATCAACTAACTATGGCTACACCTTC. Its translation: CASKLSTNYGYTF. The gene calls are TRBV28 and TRBJ1-2; D gene ambiguous. V dropped 7 bases and J dropped 0 bases, with 9 bases sitting between them. The V gene's germline CDR1 is MDHEN and CDR2 SYDVKM. This CDR3 has 13 residues.

The rearrangement joins TRBV21-1 to TRBJ2-7; TRBD1 was called by the table and not checked on the DNA. TRBV21-1 is annotated as a pseudogene. The CDR3 loop spans 14 amino acids. CDR3 protein: CASSKKGGAYEQYF. In DNA form, the CDR3 reads TGTGCCAGCAGCAAAAAGGGCGGGGCCTACGAGCAGTACTTC.

The rearrangement uses TRBV5-5 and TRBJ1-6; D is unclear. V lost 2 bases and J 14 bases, leaving 17 bases between the germline ends. Germline assignment: CDR1 SGHKS and CDR2 YYEKEE (reference sequence). There are 14 residues in the CDR3. The CDR3 reads CASSLKASGVTLHF. CDR3 nucleotides: TGTGCCAGCAGCTTAAAAGCCTCCGGGGTAACCCTCCACTTT.

The chain combines TRBV2 with TRBJ2-7, with D perhaps TRBD1 (6 bases). Germline values: CDR1 SNHLY, CDR2 FYNNEI. The CDR3 is 15 residues long. The germline V and J ends were trimmed by 6 bases and 2 bases, with 17 bases remaining between them. CDR3 DNA sequence: TGTGCCAGCAGACACTATACAGGGCGACCCTACGAGCAGTACTTC. Translation gives CASRHYTGRPYEQYF.

This chain links TRBV11-2 with TRBJ2-1; TRBD2 matches 8 bases. The CDR3 runs 14 residues. Germline trimming cut 5 bases from V and 3 bases from J; bases unmatched to any gene: 3. Germline loops: CDR1 SGHAT, CDR2 FQNNGV. CDR3 loop: CASSHGGDYNEQFF. CDR3 DNA sequence: TGTGCCAGCAGCCACGGGGGGGACTACAATGAGCAGTTCTTC.

This chain joins TRBV18 and TRBJ2-5, with 11 positions matching TRBD1. Judging by the DNA end, TRBJ2-7 fits better; the J call may be wrong. This CDR3 is built from 14 residues. Germline V gene lookup returns CDR1 KGHSH and CDR2 LQKENI. Here the CDR3 reads CASFTGTGGYEQYF. CDR3 DNA: TGTGCCAGCTTTACCGGGACAGGGGGGTACGAGCAGTACTTC.

The chain links TRBV7-6 to TRBJ2-1; D may be TRBD1 (6 bases). Germline V gene lookup returns CDR1 SGHVS and CDR2 FNYEAQ. Between the trimmed V and J ends, which lost 5 bases and 4 bases, there was a span of 15 bases. This CDR3 has 15 amino acids. DNA of the CDR3: TGTGCCAGCAGCCATCCCAGACAGGTTTACAATGAGCAGTTCTTC. Encoded protein: CASSHPRQVYNEQFF.

The chain joins TRBV2 to TRBJ2-4, with 8 bases fitting TRBD2. The J call may be incorrect, as the DNA end agrees better with TRBJ2-7. Looked up from germline, CDR1 is SNHLY and CDR2 is FYNNEI. The CDR3 is 15 amino acids. The CDR3 DNA is TGTGCCAGCAGTGAAAGTGGGCTAGCGGGCGACGAGCAGTACTTC. This sequence encodes CASSESGLAGDEQYF.

V and J are TRBV7-2 and TRBJ2-7, with TRBD2 matching 11 bases. This CDR3 is built from 16 residues. Trimming took 0 bases from V and 3 from J; bases not matched to a gene: 4. Germline V gene data show CDR1 as SGHTA and CDR2 as FQGNSA. The CDR3 loop reads CASSLAGTSGYYEQYF. CDR3 bases: TGTGCCAGCAGCTTAGCCGGGACTAGCGGTTACTACGAGCAGTACTTC.

The genes are TRBV7-9 and TRBJ2-1, with 12 bases lining up with TRBD2. The J call may be mistaken, given a closer DNA end match to TRBJ2-7. Germline assignment: CDR1 SEHNR and CDR2 FQNEAQ (reference sequence). The CDR3 is 19 residues long. The CDR3 is CASSQPTSGGEVSYNEQYF. The CDR3 DNA sequence: TGTGCCAGCAGCCAACCGACTAGCGGGGGTGAAGTCTCCTACAATGAGCAGTACTTC.

In this sample, this clonotype turned up a few times. This rearrangement joins TRBV7-6 to TRBJ2-7, with 9 bases aligning to TRBD2. This CDR3 region has 15 residues. The V segment lost 3 bases and the J segment 3 bases; nucleotides outside the gene matches: 6. The germline V gene has CDR1 SGHVS and CDR2 FNYEAQ. The CDR3 nucleotides read TGTGCCAGCAGCTTTAGCGGGGGCTATCTCTACGAGCAGTACTTC. This encodes CASSFSGGYLYEQYF.

This clonotype has a single count. This chain connects TRBV15 to TRBJ2-7; D is ambiguous. V lost 1 base and J lost 2, with 6 bases in between. Germline CDR1 and CDR2: LNHNV and YYDKDF (reference sequence). This CDR3 comprises 13 residues. CDR3 sequence: CATSRGLTYEQYV. CDR3 sequence (DNA): TGTGCCACCAGCAGAGGGTTGACCTACGAGCAGTACGTC.